This is a list of T cell receptor beta chains from one sample in a study of blood T cell repertoires in COVID-19. Only in-frame clones appear in the TCRdb table, and some are missing; sequencing was by immunoSEQ multiplex PCR. The table shows under 200,000 clones, with around 84% occurring only once. The sample taken for sequencing was peripheral blood. The origin of the receptors is a woman aged 80 or older with acute or convalescent COVID-19. The CDR3 runs from the conserved cysteine through the conserved F or W. The D gene is left open where the match is weak. Some rows mark clone size as missing; the rest say once, few, many or name a class of expanded clone.

d_gene: NA; abundance: NA; v_gene: TRBV18; j_gene: TRBJ2-1; CDR3aa: CASSPVYGEQFF; CDR3nt: TGTGCCAGCTCACCGGTCTATGGTGAGCAGTTCTTC
d_gene: TRBD2; abundance: NA; v_gene: TRBV30; j_gene: TRBJ2-5; CDR3aa: CAWSSGGGRETQYF; CDR3nt: TGTGCCTGGAGTTCGGGGGGGGGACGGGAGACCCAGTACTTC
d_gene: TRBD1; abundance: few; v_gene: TRBV30; j_gene: TRBJ2-7; CDR3aa: CAWRKGQVYEQYF; CDR3nt: TGTGCCTGGAGGAAGGGACAGGTCTACGAGCAGTACTTC
d_gene: TRBD1; abundance: NA; v_gene: TRBV24-1; j_gene: TRBJ2-2; CDR3aa: CATGTGVVNTGELFF; CDR3nt: TGTGCCACGGGGACAGGGGTGGTGAACACCGGGGAGCTGTTTTTT
d_gene: NA; abundance: NA; v_gene: TRBV5-1; j_gene: TRBJ2-1; CDR3aa: CASSYSGNEQFF; CDR3nt: TGCGCCAGCAGCTATTCAGGGAATGAGCAGTTCTTC
d_gene: NA; abundance: NA; v_gene: TRBV11-2; j_gene: TRBJ2-7; CDR3aa: CASSLVRGTYEQYF; CDR3nt: TGTGCCAGCAGCTTAGTAAGGGGGACCTACGAGCAGTACTTC
d_gene: NA; abundance: once; v_gene: TRBV6-5; j_gene: TRBJ2-5; CDR3aa: CASSLYQETQYF; CDR3nt: TGTGCCAGCAGCCTGTACCAAGAGACCCAGTACTTC
d_gene: TRBD2; abundance: NA; v_gene: TRBV5-4; j_gene: TRBJ2-1; CDR3aa: CASSSTSGNYNEQFF; CDR3nt: TGTGCCAGCAGCTCGACTAGCGGCAACTACAATGAGCAGTTCTTC
d_gene: NA; abundance: few; v_gene: TRBV5-6; j_gene: TRBJ1-3; CDR3aa: CASSLPEGTGNTIYF; CDR3nt: TGTGCCAGCAGCTTGCCCGAGGGAACCGGAAACACCATATATTTT
d_gene: NA; abundance: NA; v_gene: TRBV5-6; j_gene: TRBJ2-4; CDR3aa: CASSLYPAGSKNIQYF; CDR3nt: TGTGCCAGCAGCTTGTATCCGGCGGGGTCCAAAAACATTCAGTACTTC
d_gene: NA; abundance: NA; v_gene: TRBV12-3/TRBV12-4; j_gene: TRBJ2-3; CDR3aa: CASSFFWADTQYF; CDR3nt: TGTGCCAGCAGTTTCTTCTGGGCGGATACGCAGTATTTT
d_gene: NA; abundance: once; v_gene: TRBV19; j_gene: TRBJ1-1; CDR3aa: CASSITRNTEAFF; CDR3nt: TGTGCCAGTAGTATAACACGGAACACTGAAGCTTTCTTT
d_gene: TRBD1; abundance: NA; v_gene: TRBV6-5; j_gene: TRBJ2-2; CDR3aa: CASRTTGATGELFF; CDR3nt: TGTGCCAGCAGGACCACAGGGGCCACCGGGGAGCTGTTTTTT
d_gene: NA; abundance: NA; v_gene: TRBV11-2; j_gene: TRBJ1-2; CDR3aa: CASSLEARSSYGYTF; CDR3nt: TGTGCCAGCAGCTTAGAGGCCAGGTCTTCCTATGGCTACACCTTC
d_gene: TRBD1; abundance: NA; v_gene: TRBV6-5; j_gene: TRBJ1-4; CDR3aa: CASSLDREENEKLFF; CDR3nt: TGTGCCAGCAGTTTGGACAGGGAAGAAAATGAAAAACTGTTTTTT